The 24 T cell receptor beta chains listed next were all sequenced from one sample in a study of blood T cell repertoires in COVID-19. Produced via immunoSEQ multiplex PCR; TCRdb's table is partial and in-frame only. The profile covers some 250,000 clones, with 65% to 85% appearing a single time and approximately 7.9% taken by the ten largest. The sample comprised peripheral blood. The source is a woman older than 75 with acute or convalescent COVID-19.

The V call is TRBV2, the J call TRBJ1-5; D remains unclear. Trimming cost V 1 base and J 4 bases, with 11 bases left between them. The CDR3 runs 15 residues. Germline CDR1 is SNHLY and CDR2 is FYNNEI. The CDR3: CASSEVGGRNQPQHF. The CDR3 DNA sequence: TGTGCCAGCAGTGAAGTGGGCGGGCGGAATCAGCCCCAGCATTTT. Variable domain in full (rest from reference TRBV2 and TRBJ1-5): EPEVTQTPSHQVTQMGQEVILRCVPISNHLYFYWYRQILGQKVEFLVSFYNNEISEKSEIFDDQFSVERPDGSNFTLKIRSTKLEDSAMYFCASSEVGGRNQPQHFGDGTRLSIL.

This clone was seen more than once but under ten times. The chain joins TRBV7-2 to TRBJ2-1; 8 positions match TRBD1. V lost 5 bases and J lost 5; bases outside the gene matches: 2. The CDR3 has 13 amino acids. Germline CDR1 and CDR2: SGHTA and FQGNSA. Here the CDR3 reads CASSRGQDNEQFF. DNA of the CDR3: TGTGCCAGCAGCCGGGGACAGGACAATGAGCAGTTCTTC.

J is TRBJ1-2 and V is TRBV2; TRBD1 is a possible D gene (5 bases). This CDR3 has 14 amino acids. The germline CDR1 and CDR2 sequences are SNHLY and FYNNEI. V was trimmed by 6 bases and J by 4 bases, leaving 15 bases between them. The CDR3 loop reads CASRVDSDAYGYTF. For the CDR3, the DNA is TGTGCCAGCAGGGTTGACAGTGATGCCTATGGCTACACCTTC.

The chain recombines TRBV6-5 with TRBJ2-1, with D tentatively TRBD2 (7 bases). The CDR3 contains 15 residues. The V and J ends lost 5 bases and 6 bases respectively, with 17 bases between them. Germline CDR1 reads MNHEY; CDR2 reads SVGAGI. The CDR3 spells CASSLRGAGGNEQFF. CDR3 in DNA: TGTGCCAGCAGTCTCCGGGGGGCCGGGGGCAATGAGCAGTTCTTC.

The gene calls are TRBV7-8 and TRBJ1-1, with D perhaps TRBD1 (5 bases). This CDR3 spans 13 amino acids. Germline CDR1 and CDR2: SGHVS and FQNEAQ. V lost 3 bases, J lost 3 bases, and 8 bases lay in between. CDR3 sequence: CASSFGRDTEAFF. CDR3 DNA: TGTGCCAGCAGCTTCGGCAGGGACACTGAAGCTTTCTTT.

The rearrangement uses TRBV3-1 (or the pseudogene TRBV3-2) and TRBJ1-6; D is uncertain. The germline gives CDR1 LGHDT, CDR2 YNNKEL (reference sequence). This CDR3 is 14 amino acids long. Trimming cost V 5 bases and J 9 bases, with 14 bases left between them. For the CDR3, the DNA is TGTGCCAGCAGCATAAAACTTTCGGTTTCACCCCTCCACTTT. Residues: CASSIKLSVSPLHF.

This chain joins TRBV27 and TRBJ2-7; maybe TRBD2 (6 bases). This CDR3 comprises 14 residues. CDR1 is MNHEY and CDR2 is SMNVEV in the germline V gene (reference sequence). Deletions cut 2 bases from V and 3 bases from J, with 11 bases between. DNA of the CDR3: TGTGCCAGCAGTTTAACCCAGGGAGGCTACGAGCAGTACTTC. This gives the protein CASSLTQGGYEQYF.

This chain connects TRBV24-1 to TRBJ2-7; TRBD2 matches 7 bases. This CDR3 spans 11 amino acids. CDR1 and CDR2 from the germline V gene are KGHDR and SFDVKD. With V trimmed by 6 bases and J by 7 bases, 2 bases remained unmatched. The CDR3 protein is CATSWGGEQYF. The DNA of the CDR3 is TGTGCCACCAGTTGGGGGGGGGAGCAGTACTTC.

A few counts support this clone. This rearrangement joins TRBV27 to TRBJ1-1; a possible D gene is TRBD1 (6 bases). The CDR3 length is 16 residues. V was pared by 2 bases and J by 5 bases, with 18 bases between. CDR1 is MNHEY and CDR2 is SMNVEV in the germline V gene (reference sequence). CDR3 in amino acids: CASSLIRDTGKTEAFF. The CDR3 DNA is TGTGCCAGCAGTTTAATTCGGGATACAGGGAAAACTGAAGCTTTCTTT.

In this sample, this clone turned up a few times. The rearrangement uses TRBV19 and TRBJ1-5; the D is unclear. The CDR3 has 15 residues. CDR1 is LNHDA, CDR2 SQIVND, per germline (reference sequence). V shed 0 bases and J shed 3 bases, with 9 bases lying between them. CDR3 DNA: TGTGCCAGTAGTATAGAGGGCAGGTCCAATCAGCCCCAGCATTTT. Protein sequence: CASSIEGRSNQPQHF.

V is TRBV2 and J is TRBJ1-1; the D is unclear. Deletions cut 4 bases from V and 4 bases from J, with 16 bases between. This CDR3 has 15 amino acids. The V gene's germline CDR1 is SNHLY and CDR2 FYNNEI. CDR3 sequence reads: CASSAWVGVGTEAFF. In DNA, the CDR3 is TGTGCCAGCAGTGCTTGGGTCGGGGTGGGCACTGAAGCTTTCTTT.

The chain couples TRBV5-1 to TRBJ2-1, with 11 bases identical to TRBD2. The CDR3 sequence is 15 residues long. V lost 3 bases and J lost 4; bases outside the gene matches: 3. CDR1 and CDR2 from the germline V gene are SGHRS and YFSETQ. CDR3 nucleotide sequence: TGCGCCAGCAGCTATACTAGCGGGAGTTACAATGAGCAGTTCTTC. Its translation is CASSYTSGSYNEQFF. The full variable domain, in which reference TRBV5-1 and TRBJ2-1 provide the parts outside the CDR3, is KAGVTQTPRYLIKTRGQQVTLSCSPISGHRSVSWYQQTPGQGLQFLFEYFSETQRNKGNFPGRFSGRQFSNSRSEMNVSTLELGDSALYLCASSYTSGSYNEQFFGPGTRLTVL.

The chain recombines TRBV10-3 with TRBJ2-3; D may be TRBD2 (6 bases). Germline V gene lookup returns CDR1 ENHRY and CDR2 SYGVKD. This CDR3 spans 13 amino acids. The germline V and J ends were trimmed by 3 bases and 3 bases, with 7 bases remaining between them. The DNA for the CDR3 is TGTGCCATCAGTGATGCGGGGACAGATACGCAGTATTTT. Translation gives CAISDAGTDTQYF.

V gene TRBV6-5 combines with J gene TRBJ2-7; D is possibly TRBD2 (6 bases). Trimming took off 6 bases at V and 3 bases at J, with 18 bases between the two ends. Germline V lookup: CDR1 MNHEY, CDR2 SVGAGI. CDR3 length equals 15 residues. DNA for the CDR3: TGTGCCAGCAGCTCAGGGTGGCAGGGACTCTACGAGCAGTACTTC. As protein: CASSSGWQGLYEQYF.

The V and J genes are TRBV5-5 and TRBJ2-7; 11 nucleotides agree with TRBD1. Germline loops: CDR1 SGHKS, CDR2 YYEKEE (reference sequence). J lost 5 bases, V lost 3 bases, and 4 bases had no gene match. The CDR3 loop spans 14 amino acids. As DNA, the CDR3 is TGTGCCAGCAGCTCGGGACAGGGGGTCAACGAGCAGTACTTC. It encodes CASSSGQGVNEQYF.

J is TRBJ2-7 and V is TRBV4-1; 7 bases align to TRBD1. V was clipped by 1 base and J by 2 bases; unmatched bases: 2. Germline V lookup: CDR1 MGHRA, CDR2 YSYEKL. CDR3 length equals 14 residues. CDR3 coding DNA: TGCGCCAGCAGCCAAGGGACAGGCACCTACGAGCAGTACTTC. It encodes CASSQGTGTYEQYF.

The rearrangement joins TRBV11-3 to TRBJ1-2, with 8 bases fitting TRBD1. Germline CDR1 SGHNT, CDR2 YENEEA. This CDR3 region has 15 residues. The junction had 7 bases not matched to a gene; V was cut back by 2 bases and J by 5 bases. CDR3 nucleotides: TGTGCCAGCAGCTTATATACAGGGGGAGATTATGGCTACACCTTC. Translation: CASSLYTGGDYGYTF.

The rearrangement uses TRBV2 and TRBJ2-5; 13 bases line up with TRBD2. The CDR3 has 14 residues. V gave up 7 bases and J gave up 5 bases; unmatched junction bases: 4. The germline gives CDR1 SNHLY, CDR2 FYNNEI. This CDR3 reads CASMTSGGPETQYF. DNA of the CDR3: TGTGCCAGCATGACTAGCGGGGGGCCCGAGACCCAGTACTTC.

The rearrangement uses TRBV29-1 and TRBJ1-1, with D maybe TRBD1 (5 bases). The CDR3 runs to 14 residues. CDR1 and CDR2 (germline): SQVTM, ANQGSEA. Deletions cut 1 base from V and 4 bases from J, with 13 bases between. CDR3 DNA sequence: TGCAGCGTTGAAGTGGGGCATGAAGGCACTGAAGCTTTCTTT. This encodes CSVEVGHEGTEAFF. Looking up the rest from reference TRBV29-1 and TRBJ1-1 gives the full variable domain: SAVISQKPSRDICQRGTSLTIQCQVDSQVTMMFWYRQQPGQSLTLIATANQGSEATYESGFVIDKFPISRPNLTFSTLTVSNMSPEDSSIYLCSVEVGHEGTEAFFGQGTRLTVV.

The gene calls are TRBV27 and TRBJ2-5; D is perhaps TRBD1 (5 bases). V dropped 2 bases and J dropped 11 bases, with 15 bases sitting between them. CDR1 and CDR2 (germline): MNHEY, SMNVEV (reference sequence). CDR3 size: 13 residues. The CDR3 reads CASSLTPDRAQYF. CDR3 bases: TGTGCCAGCAGTTTAACCCCAGACAGAGCGCAGTACTTC.

This chain links TRBV4-1 with TRBJ1-5; D is undetermined. The V end was cut by 4 bases, the J end by 3 bases, with 10 bases between. This CDR3 is 14 amino acids long. CDR1 and CDR2 from the germline V gene are MGHRA and YSYEKL. CDR3 sequence (DNA): TGCGCCAGCAGCCCACGCAGTAACAATCAGCCCCAGCATTTT. Translated, it gives CASSPRSNNQPQHF.

The rearrangement links TRBV7-9 to TRBJ1-1, with D possibly being TRBD1 (5 bases). Germline assignment: CDR1 SEHNR and CDR2 FQNEAQ (reference sequence). Trimming took off 4 bases at V and 2 bases at J, with 11 bases between the two ends. This CDR3 has 14 amino acids. The DNA for the CDR3 is TGTGCCAGCAGCTCCATGGACACTAACACTGAAGCTTTCTTT. Protein sequence: CASSSMDTNTEAFF.

The J gene is TRBJ2-3, the V gene TRBV7-3; 11 positions agree with TRBD2. Trimming took 6 bases from V and 2 from J; bases not matched to a gene: 13. CDR1 is SGHTA and CDR2 is FQGTGA in the germline V gene. The CDR3 has 18 residues. The CDR3 sequence is CASSPLAGGFLPTDTQYF. The CDR3 DNA follows: TGTGCCAGCAGTCCCCTAGCGGGAGGATTCCTACCCACAGATACGCAGTATTTT.

The V gene is TRBV7-3, the J gene TRBJ2-6; tentative D call: TRBD1 (6 bases). The CDR3 is 16 amino acids. V was shortened by 5 bases and J by 2 bases, with 13 bases between the two germline ends. Germline V lookup: CDR1 SGHTA, CDR2 FQGTGA. DNA of the CDR3: TGTGCCAGCAGCGCGATCAGGGGCCCTGGGGCCAACGTCCTGACTTTC. It codes for CASSAIRGPGANVLTF.